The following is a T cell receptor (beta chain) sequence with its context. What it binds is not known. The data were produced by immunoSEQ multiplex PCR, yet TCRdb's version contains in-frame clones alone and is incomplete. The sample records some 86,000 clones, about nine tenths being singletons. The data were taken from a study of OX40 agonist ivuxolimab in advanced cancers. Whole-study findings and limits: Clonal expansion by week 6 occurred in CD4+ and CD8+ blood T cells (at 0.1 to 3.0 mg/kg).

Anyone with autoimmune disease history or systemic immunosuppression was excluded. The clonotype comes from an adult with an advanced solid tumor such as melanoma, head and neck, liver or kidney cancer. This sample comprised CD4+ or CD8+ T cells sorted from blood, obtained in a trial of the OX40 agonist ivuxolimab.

In DNA, the CDR3 is TGCGCCAGCAGCCAATCGACAGGTCAATACACTGAAGCTTTCTTT. Translating gives CASSQSTGQYTEAFF. This rearrangement joins TRBV4-1 to TRBJ1-1; TRBD1 is a possible D gene (6 bases). Trimming removed 2 bases from V and 3 bases from J, with 13 bases in between. This CDR3 region has 15 residues. Germline loops: CDR1 MGHRA, CDR2 YSYEKL.